The clone carrying this T cell receptor beta chain has more than one count but fewer than ten. The data belong to a study of T-cell reconstitution after alpha-beta-depleted transplantation in children. Preparation of the TCRbeta library involved a method that used unique molecular identifiers. TCRdb processed the PCR reads anew with MiXCR; each CDR3 protein has one entry. Altogether about 350,000 distinct CDR3 sequences are present, about an eighth being singletons, with the ten largest covering about 4%. Germline-derived CDR1 and CDR2 are KGHDR and SFDVKD. This CDR3 spans 15 amino acids. J lost 6 bases, V lost 4 bases, and 7 bases had no gene match.

The receptor comes from a human donor who donated a stem cell graft to a child with Fanconi anemia. This chain connects TRBV24-1 to TRBJ2-1; 8 nucleotides align to TRBD1. The material was PBMCs, obtained from the stem cell graft. CDR3 in DNA: TGTGCCACCAGTGACCCTGGACAGGGCGGCAATGAGCAGTTCTTC. This codes for CATSDPGQGGNEQFF.